The 30 T cell receptor beta chains given below trace back to one sample, sequenced in a study of T cells in Graves' hyperthyroidism and ophthalmopathy. RNA transcripts served as the template for amplifying TCR beta CDR3 regions. With the HTBI primer set, the TCR CDR3 went through a first round of RT-PCR. TCRdb re-called the multiplex PCR reads with MiXCR, one entry per CDR3 protein. Of a few hundred thousand distinct CDR3 sequences listed, 15% are singletons. The sequenced sample consisted of blood. The receptors originated from a woman aged 25 to 45 with Graves' hyperthyroidism.

This clonotype was observed a few times. The chain is built from TRBV4-1 and TRBJ2-1; 8 bases fit TRBD2. The germline V gene has CDR1 MGHRA and CDR2 YSYEKL. Trimming cost V 1 base and J 2 bases; bases outside gene matches: 4. CDR3 length equals 16 residues. CDR3 in DNA: TGCGCCAGCAGCCAAGGCTCGGGAGGGCCCTACAATGAGCAGTTCTTC. Its protein is CASSQGSGGPYNEQFF.

In this sample, this clonotype turned up a few times. This chain's CDR3 is CSVLDIGSYTF. The CDR3 region has the DNA TGCAGCGTCCTAGATATCGGGAGCTACACCTTC. This chain links TRBV29-1 with TRBJ1-2, with unresolved D. The ends were cut back, 6 bases at V and 9 bases at J, with 14 bases in the middle. This CDR3 is built from 11 residues. Germline CDR1 is SQVTM and CDR2 is ANQGSEA.

The sample holds a few counts of this clonotype. J is TRBJ2-2 and V is TRBV20-1; a weak D match, TRBD1 (5 bases). Germline CDR1 reads DFQATT; CDR2 reads SNEGSKA (reference sequence). The CDR3 runs 15 residues. The V and J ends lost 5 bases and 5 bases respectively, with 18 bases between them. The CDR3 sequence: CSAFFADTGTGELFF. CDR3 nucleotide sequence: TGCAGTGCTTTCTTCGCGGACACCGGAACCGGGGAGCTGTTTTTT.

This clonotype was recorded many times. The chain carries TRBV11-3 and TRBJ2-3, with D maybe TRBD2 (6 bases). The length of the CDR3 is 18 residues. Trimming took off 5 bases at V and 1 base at J, with 22 bases between the two ends. Germline CDR1 and CDR2: SGHNT and YENEEA. The CDR3, as DNA: TGTGCCAGCAGCCCACGGGGGACCTCCAGTTTCGGCACAGATACGCAGTATTTT. Translation gives CASSPRGTSSFGTDTQYF.

At least ten counts were recorded for this clonotype. This rearrangement joins TRBV28 to TRBJ2-7, with 13 bases matching TRBD2. Trimming at V came to 4 bases and at J to 0 bases, leaving 6 bases not matched to a gene. This CDR3 comprises 17 residues. The germline CDR1 and CDR2 sequences are MDHEN and SYDVKM. The CDR3 region is CASSSGLAGQSSYEQYF. The CDR3 coding sequence is TGTGCCAGCAGTTCGGGACTAGCGGGGCAAAGCTCCTACGAGCAGTACTTC. Together with reference TRBV28 and TRBJ2-7, the CDR3 gives the full variable domain: DVKVTQSSRYLVKRTGEKVFLECVQDMDHENMFWYRQDPGLGLRLIYFSYDVKMKEKGDIPEGYSVSREKKERFSLILESASTNQTSMYLCASSSGLAGQSSYEQYFGPGTRLTVT.

This clonotype was observed a few times. The genes are TRBV2 and TRBJ1-2, with 9 bases that match TRBD1. The germline CDR1 and CDR2 sequences are SNHLY and FYNNEI. CDR3 size: 16 residues. The V and J ends lost 9 bases and 0 bases, in that order; junction bases with no gene match: 11. Written as DNA, the CDR3 is TGTGCCAGTGTACCGGGACAGGGCCACGCTAACTATGGCTACACCTTC. Protein product: CASVPGQGHANYGYTF.

This clonotype was counted once. This may be a read error: a much more frequent sequence differs by one nucleotide. This chain uses TRBV2 with TRBJ2-1; 13 bases match TRBD2. This CDR3 has 17 amino acids. With V trimmed by 6 bases and J by 2 bases, 7 bases remained unmatched. CDR1 is SNHLY, CDR2 FYNNEI, per germline. The CDR3 region is CASSTAGLAGTYNEQFF. DNA of the CDR3: TGTGCCAGCAGCACCGCGGGACTAGCGGGAACCTACAATGAGCAGTTCTTC.

This clonotype has a handful of counts. The J gene is TRBJ2-7, the V gene TRBV30; D is undetermined. The CDR3 runs to 12 residues. Trimming removed 5 bases at V and 1 base at J, with 9 bases between. From germline, CDR1 is GTSNPN and CDR2 SVGIG (reference sequence). Here the CDR3 DNA reads TGTGCCTGGTCCCCGGAGTCCTACGAGCAGTACTTC. Translating it yields CAWSPESYEQYF.

This clonotype has at least ten counts. CDR3 protein: CASSPSDSRAFF. The CDR3 DNA reads TGTGCCAGCAGCCCTTCGGACAGTAGGGCTTTCTTT. This sequence joins TRBV3-1 and TRBJ1-1, with a possible D match to TRBD1 (6 bases). Germline V gene sequence: CDR1 LGHDT, CDR2 YNNKEL (reference sequence). The CDR3 consists of 12 residues. The V gene lost 4 bases and the J gene lost 11 bases, with 14 bases spanning the gap.

The gene calls are TRBV19 and TRBJ2-1; 9 nucleotides match TRBD2. With 5 bases clipped from V and 0 bases from J, the junction kept 5 bases outside the gene matches. Germline V lookup: CDR1 LNHDA, CDR2 SQIVND (reference sequence). The CDR3 length is 16 residues. The DNA of the CDR3 is TGTGCCAGTAGTCCTAGCGGGACGCTCTCCTACAATGAGCAGTTCTTC. Translating it yields CASSPSGTLSYNEQFF.

The chain couples TRBV20-1 to TRBJ2-1, with 8 bases lining up with TRBD2. In germline, CDR1 is DFQATT, CDR2 SNEGSKA (reference sequence). V was pared by 3 bases and J by 7 bases, with 11 bases of the junction left unmatched. The CDR3 totals 15 residues. CDR3 coding DNA: TGCAGTGCTAGCCATAAGCGGGAGAGTAAGAATGAGCAGTTCTTC. Translation: CSASHKRESKNEQFF.

This clonotype was seen repeatedly, ten times or more. The CDR3 here is CASSPNQGEKLFF. In nucleotides, the CDR3 is TGTGCCAGCTCACCAAATCAGGGGGAAAAACTGTTTTTT. This sequence joins TRBV18 and TRBJ1-4; the D gene is possibly TRBD1 (6 bases). This CDR3 has 13 residues. Germline CDR1 and CDR2: KGHSH and LQKENI. The V end lost 2 bases, the J end lost 8 bases, and 9 bases lay between the germline ends.

There are many counts of this clonotype. The rearrangement links TRBV13 to TRBJ1-2; 8 nucleotides align to TRBD1. With V trimmed by 3 bases and J by 3 bases, 0 bases remained unmatched. CDR1 PRHDT and CDR2 FYEKMQ come from the germline V gene (reference sequence). The CDR3 extends over 13 amino acids. This chain's CDR3 is CASSLDRDYGYTF. The DNA for the CDR3 is TGTGCCAGCAGCTTGGACAGGGACTATGGCTACACCTTC.

This clonotype was seen ten or more times. The chain employs TRBV12-3 or TRBV12-4 and TRBJ1-2; possible D gene TRBD1, 5 bases. The CDR3 is made up of 13 amino acids. The V end was cut by 7 bases, the J end by 7 bases, with 16 bases between. This CDR3 is CASTSQDFFGYTF. CDR3 nucleotide sequence: TGTGCCAGCACTTCACAGGATTTTTTTGGCTACACCTTC.

The chain carries TRBV5-6 and TRBJ2-7, with a possible D match to TRBD2 (6 bases). Germline V gene lookup returns CDR1 SGHDT and CDR2 YYEEEE. CDR3 length: 19 amino acids. V lost 0 bases to trimming and J lost 2 bases, with 24 bases between them. CDR3 nucleotide sequence: TGTGCCAGCAGCTTGGGTGGGGGAGGTCGAGTTTCCCGAACCTACGAGCAGTACTTC. Protein: CASSLGGGGRVSRTYEQYF. Drawing the rest from reference TRBV5-6 and TRBJ2-7, the complete variable domain is DAGVTQSPTHLIKTRGQQVTLRCSPKSGHDTVSWYQQALGQGPQFIFQYYEEEERQRGNFPDRFSGHQFPNYSSELNVNALLLGDSALYLCASSLGGGGRVSRTYEQYFGPGTRLTVT.

This clonotype was recorded a few times. The V and J genes are TRBV18 and TRBJ2-7, with D unresolved. The germline V and J ends were trimmed by 3 bases and 0 bases, with 12 bases remaining between them. Germline V lookup: CDR1 KGHSH, CDR2 LQKENI. The CDR3 length is 15 residues. This CDR3 reads CASSPFSGLSYEQYF. The CDR3 DNA reads as TGTGCCAGCTCACCCTTTTCGGGCCTCTCCTACGAGCAGTACTTC. Variable domain in full (rest from reference TRBV18 and TRBJ2-7): NAGVMQNPRHLVRRRGQEARLRCSPMKGHSHVYWYRQLPEEGLKFMVYLQKENIIDESGMPKERFSAEFPKEGPSILRIQQVVRGDSAAYFCASSPFSGLSYEQYFGPGTRLTVT.

The V gene is TRBV7-9, the J gene TRBJ2-1; 9 bases fit TRBD2. Trimming took 5 bases from V and 12 from J; bases not matched to a gene: 8. CDR3 length: 13 residues. Germline assignment: CDR1 SEHNR and CDR2 FQNEAQ (reference sequence). CDR3 DNA sequence: TGTGCCAGCAGCCCGCCCTTAGCGGGAGTGCAGTTCTTC. It encodes CASSPPLAGVQFF.

This clonotype was observed many times. V and J are TRBV20-1 and TRBJ2-5, with D maybe TRBD2 (6 bases). CDR1 and CDR2 (germline): DFQATT, SNEGSKA (reference sequence). V lost 3 bases and J 4 bases, leaving 12 bases between the germline ends. The CDR3 runs to 13 residues. CDR3 DNA sequence: TGCAGTGCTAGTGTTGGGGGGAGAGAGACCCAGTACTTC. It is translated as CSASVGGRETQYF.

This rearrangement joins TRBV20-1 to TRBJ1-1; unclear D gene. Trimming cost V 0 bases and J 7 bases, with 15 bases left between them. Germline lookup yields CDR1 DFQATT and CDR2 SNEGSKA (reference sequence). This CDR3 is 14 amino acids long. The CDR3 protein is CSAREGKGPIEAFF. The CDR3 region has the DNA TGCAGTGCTAGAGAAGGGAAGGGCCCCATTGAAGCTTTCTTT.

This chain links TRBV24-1 with TRBJ2-2; TRBD1 matches 9 bases. The CDR3 consists of 18 residues. The J segment lost 0 bases and the V segment lost 4 bases, leaving 8 bases of the junction unmatched. Per the germline V gene, CDR1 is KGHDR and CDR2 is SFDVKD. CDR3 DNA sequence: TGTGCCACCAGTGACCCGGGACAGGGAAGTTCGAACACCGGGGAGCTGTTTTTT. It specifies CATSDPGQGSSNTGELFF.

The chain employs TRBV24-1 and TRBJ2-5, with TRBD2 identical over 8 bases. V gave up 6 bases and J gave up 5 bases; unmatched junction bases: 10. Germline CDR1 reads KGHDR; CDR2 reads SFDVKD. CDR3 length: 15 amino acids. In nucleotides, the CDR3 is TGTGCCACCAGTCACGGGGGGGGACCGGGTGAGACCCAGTACTTC. This sequence encodes CATSHGGGPGETQYF.

This chain uses TRBV7-9 with TRBJ1-2; 8 bases line up with TRBD1. The germline V gene encodes CDR1 SEHNR and CDR2 FQNEAQ (reference sequence). V was pared by 3 bases and J by 4 bases, with 7 bases of the junction left unmatched. CDR3 length: 15 residues. Written as DNA, the CDR3 is TGTGCCAGCAGCTTCCCGACAGGGGCCCTCTATGGCTACACCTTC. Protein sequence: CASSFPTGALYGYTF.

In its sample, this clonotype was seen a few times. The chain employs TRBV10-3 and TRBJ1-6; the D is unclear. Germline V CDR1 and CDR2: ENHRY, SYGVKD. The CDR3 covers 15 residues. Trimming removed 0 bases from V and 10 bases from J, with 13 bases in between. CDR3 loop: CAISESAEGGSPLHF. For the CDR3, the DNA is TGTGCCATCAGTGAGTCCGCTGAGGGTGGCTCACCCCTCCACTTT.

The chain joins TRBV6-1 to TRBJ2-1, with D perhaps assigned TRBD1 or TRBD2 (7 bases each). The germline CDR1 and CDR2 sequences are MNHNS and SASEGT. Trimming took 6 bases from V and 3 from J, leaving 18 bases between them. CDR3 size: 16 residues. The CDR3 DNA follows: TGTGCCAGCAGGCAGGGGGGCGGGAGACGCTACAATGAGCAGTTCTTC. It yields the protein CASRQGGGRRYNEQFF.

Here the CDR3 DNA reads TGTGCCAGCTCCAGGACTCGGGCCGGGAGGAATTCACCCCTCCACTTT. Its protein is CASSRTRAGRNSPLHF. The rearrangement joins TRBV6-2 or TRBV6-3 to TRBJ1-6; no firm D call. This CDR3 contains 16 residues. Trimming took off 8 bases at V and 7 bases at J, with 21 bases between the two ends. CDR1 MNHEY and CDR2 SVGEGT come from the germline V gene.

This clonotype was found many times. The rearrangement uses TRBV5-4 and TRBJ2-7, with 7 nucleotides matching TRBD1. The CDR3 is made up of 13 amino acids. The J segment lost 5 bases and the V segment lost 4 bases, leaving 6 bases of the junction unmatched. Germline values: CDR1 SGHNT, CDR2 YYREEE (reference sequence). CDR3 DNA: TGTGCCAGCAGCCGCACAGGGGCGGACGAGCAGTACTTC. Translation: CASSRTGADEQYF.

This clonotype was detected ten times or more. The rearrangement joins TRBV11-2 to TRBJ2-1; a weak D match, TRBD1 (6 bases). V was trimmed by 6 bases and J by 4 bases, leaving 16 bases between them. The CDR3 totals 15 residues. Germline loops: CDR1 SGHAT, CDR2 FQNNGV. The CDR3 sequence: CASSLVGARYNEQFF. The CDR3 coding sequence is TGTGCCAGCAGTCTTGTGGGGGCGCGGTACAATGAGCAGTTCTTC.

This clonotype has ten or more counts. The J gene is TRBJ1-2, the V gene TRBV28; D remains unclear. Germline values: CDR1 MDHEN, CDR2 SYDVKM. V was shortened by 6 bases and J by 1 base, with 15 bases between the two germline ends. This CDR3 has 15 residues. The CDR3 DNA follows: TGTGCCAGCAGCCAGCAGACACTCGGTAACTATGGCTACACCTTC. This translates into CASSQQTLGNYGYTF.

The chain carries TRBV30 and TRBJ1-3, with D unclear. V gave up 4 bases and J gave up 16 bases, with 20 bases separating them. The CDR3 runs 12 residues. CDR1 and CDR2 from the germline V gene are GTSNPN and SVGIG (reference sequence). CDR3 amino acids: CAWKDVGRSSYF. The CDR3 nucleotides are TGTGCCTGGAAGGACGTCGGACGGTCGTCGTATTTT.

This clonotype was recorded a few times. The chain links TRBV6-2 or TRBV6-3 to TRBJ2-7; 9 positions match TRBD1. The V and J ends lost 8 bases and 5 bases, in that order; junction bases with no gene match: 13. CDR3 length: 15 amino acids. Germline V gives CDR1 MNHEY, CDR2 SVGEGT. The CDR3 sequence is CASGNLGTGLNEQYF. The CDR3 region has the DNA TGTGCCAGCGGGAATTTAGGGACAGGGTTAAACGAGCAGTACTTC.